This T cell receptor (beta chain) was captured in a study of cytomegalovirus exposure and HLA in healthy donors. The PCR made use of 60 Vbeta and 13 Jbeta primers. Assay: immunoSEQ multiplex PCR; the TCRdb copy retains only in-frame clones and omits some. The sample contains 110,000 to 150,000 clones, 73% of which appear only once. Study results and limitations: Several top significant clusters appeared, in a later analysis, to be linked to common viral pathogens.

Germline CDR1 MNHNS, CDR2 SASEGT. V was clipped by 7 bases and J by 8 bases, with 15 bases between them. The CDR3 extends over 14 amino acids. Of note for this clone: Its target is not known.

The genes are TRBV6-1 and TRBJ1-6; D is uncertain. Sequenced material: PBMCs. The receptor comes from a human donor in good health. The chain's CDR3 is CASNRPDGDSPLHF. Written as DNA, the CDR3 is TGTGCCAGCAACCGCCCGGATGGAGATTCACCCCTCCACTTT.